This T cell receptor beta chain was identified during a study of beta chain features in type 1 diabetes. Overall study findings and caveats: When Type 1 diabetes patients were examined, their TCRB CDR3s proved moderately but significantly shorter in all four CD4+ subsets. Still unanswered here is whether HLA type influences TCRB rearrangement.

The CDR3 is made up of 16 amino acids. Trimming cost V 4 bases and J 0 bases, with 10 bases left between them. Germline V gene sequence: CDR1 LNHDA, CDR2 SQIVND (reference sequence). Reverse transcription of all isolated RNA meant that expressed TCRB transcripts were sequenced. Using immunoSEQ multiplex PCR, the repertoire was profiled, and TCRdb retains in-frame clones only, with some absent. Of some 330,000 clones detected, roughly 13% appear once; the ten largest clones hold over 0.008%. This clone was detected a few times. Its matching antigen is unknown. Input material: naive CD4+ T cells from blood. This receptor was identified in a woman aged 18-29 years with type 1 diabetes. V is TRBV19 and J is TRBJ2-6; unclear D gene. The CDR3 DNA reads TGTGCCAGTAGTACCTTTAAAATCTCTGGGGCCAACGTCCTGACTTTC. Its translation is CASSTFKISGANVLTF.